Below, 4 T cell receptor beta chains from the same sample are listed, as sequenced in a study of T cell changes during pregnancy in multiple sclerosis. Only in-frame clones appear in the TCRdb table, and some are missing; sequencing was by immunoSEQ multiplex PCR. This sample has 90,000 to 100,000 clones, with approximately 90% found just once. Sequencing was performed on peripheral blood, taken after pregnancy. These receptors all stem from a female donor in good health, enrolled as a control in a pregnancy study.

The chain is built from TRBV2 and TRBJ2-7; 7 bases match TRBD2. The V segment lost 1 base and the J segment 0 bases; nucleotides outside the gene matches: 3. Germline V gene lookup returns CDR1 SNHLY and CDR2 FYNNEI. This CDR3 has 15 residues. The CDR3 loop reads CASSEGLAASYEQYF. The CDR3 DNA reads TGTGCCAGCAGTGAAGGTCTAGCGGCCTCCTACGAGCAGTACTTC.

The chain couples TRBV2 to TRBJ1-4; a weak D match, TRBD1 (5 bases). Looked up from germline, CDR1 is SNHLY and CDR2 is FYNNEI. This CDR3 comprises 14 residues. V was cut by 4 bases and J by 4 bases, with 10 bases left in between. CDR3 in DNA: TGTGCCAGCAGTGTTCGGCAGGGTAATGAAAAACTGTTTTTT. Amino acid sequence: CASSVRQGNEKLFF. Based on the CDR3 plus reference TRBV2 and TRBJ1-4, the full variable domain is EPEVTQTPSHQVTQMGQEVILRCVPISNHLYFYWYRQILGQKVEFLVSFYNNEISEKSEIFDDQFSVERPDGSNFTLKIRSTKLEDSAMYFCASSVRQGNEKLFFGSGTQLSVL.

This clone turned up a few times. This chain links TRBV30 with TRBJ1-1; D ambiguous. This CDR3 contains 14 residues. CDR1 GTSNPN and CDR2 SVGIG come from the germline V gene (reference sequence). V was cut by 3 bases and J by 4 bases, with 15 bases left in between. The CDR3 DNA follows: TGTGCCTGGAGATTGGGCGGGGAGATCACTGAAGCTTTCTTT. Translation: CAWRLGGEITEAFF.

V is TRBV4-1 and J is TRBJ2-7, with 10 bases aligning to TRBD2. V lost 2 bases to trimming and J lost 4 bases; unmatched junction nucleotides: 5. This CDR3 has 15 residues. The germline gives CDR1 MGHRA, CDR2 YSYEKL. CDR3 in DNA: TGCGCCAGCAGCCAACCAGCGGGGGGGAGGTACGAGCAGTACTTC. Residues: CASSQPAGGRYEQYF.